One and the same sample provided the 23 T cell receptor beta chains below, sequenced in a study of T cell responses to AZD1222 COVID-19 vaccine. Profiled with immunoSEQ multiplex PCR; TCRdb holds only in-frame clones, not every one. The sample shows about 190,000 clones, roughly 90% of them seen only once. The source material was peripheral blood, sampled on day 0 of AZD1222 vaccination. The receptors were sampled from an adult in good health.

The chain couples TRBV4-2 to TRBJ2-3; D is undetermined. From germline, CDR1 is LGHNA and CDR2 YNFKEQ. The CDR3 loop spans 15 amino acids. V was shortened by 4 bases and J by 0 bases, with 11 bases between the two germline ends. Written as DNA, the CDR3 is TGTGCCAGCAGCCCAAACACAGCTAGCACAGATACGCAGTATTTT. Amino acids: CASSPNTASTDTQYF.

This chain connects TRBV19 to TRBJ2-7; TRBD2 might be the D (6 bases). Germline V gene data show CDR1 as LNHDA and CDR2 as SQIVND (reference sequence). Between the trimmed V and J ends, which lost 5 bases and 2 bases, there was a span of 16 bases. The CDR3 is 15 amino acids. CDR3 DNA sequence: TGTGCCAGTAGTTCTTTCGGGAGAAACCCCTACGAGCAGTACTTC. It specifies CASSSFGRNPYEQYF.

The gene calls are TRBV5-1 and TRBJ2-2; D tentatively fits TRBD1 or TRBD2 (5 bases each). The length of the CDR3 is 16 residues. V lost 0 bases and J lost 0, with 9 bases in between. Germline V gene lookup returns CDR1 SGHRS and CDR2 YFSETQ. CDR3 amino acids: CASSLAWDPNTGELFF. The DNA for the CDR3 is TGCGCCAGCAGCTTGGCCTGGGACCCGAACACCGGGGAGCTGTTTTTT.

V usage is TRBV18 and J usage is TRBJ1-1; a possible D gene is TRBD1 (5 bases). Per germline, CDR1 KGHSH and CDR2 LQKENI. The CDR3 runs 13 residues. With 6 bases removed from V and 1 base from J, the gap between germline ends came to 9 bases. For the CDR3, the DNA is TGTGCCAGCTCCCGACAGAAGAACACTGAAGCTTTCTTT. Its protein product is CASSRQKNTEAFF.

The chain carries TRBV11-1 and TRBJ1-1, with 9 bases identical to TRBD1. Germline V gene data show CDR1 as SGHAT and CDR2 as FQDESV (reference sequence). The trim removed 5 bases at V and 4 bases at J, leaving 2 bases unmatched. This CDR3 has 13 residues. CDR3 sequence: CASSQDRGTEAFF. The CDR3 DNA reads TGTGCCAGCAGCCAGGACAGGGGCACTGAAGCTTTCTTT.

This chain uses TRBV5-8 with TRBJ1-1; no firm D call. This CDR3 is built from 12 residues. The germline V gene has CDR1 SGHTS and CDR2 YDEGEE. V was cut by 3 bases and J by 1 base, with 4 bases left in between. Written as DNA, the CDR3 is TGTGCCAGCAGCTCACGGAACACTGAAGCTTTCTTT. Translation: CASSSRNTEAFF. Together with reference TRBV5-8 and TRBJ1-1, the CDR3 gives the full variable domain: EAGVTQSPTHLIKTRGQQATLRCSPISGHTSVYWYQQALGLGLQFLLWYDEGEERNRGNFPPRFSGRQFPNYSSELNVNALELEDSALYLCASSSRNTEAFFGQGTRLTVV.

The count of this clone is one. The chain joins TRBV5-1 to TRBJ1-3; TRBD1 agrees at 7 bases. This CDR3 has 15 amino acids. V lost 4 bases and J lost 3; bases outside the gene matches: 7. Per the germline V gene, CDR1 is SGHRS and CDR2 is YFSETQ. CDR3 in DNA: TGCGCCAGCAGCGCGACAGGGATGAGTGGAAACACCATATATTTT. Translated, it gives CASSATGMSGNTIYF.

The J gene is TRBJ1-1, the V gene TRBV27; 7 nucleotides agree with TRBD1. V gave up 5 bases and J gave up 8 bases; unmatched junction bases: 17. The CDR3 covers 16 residues. Germline V gene data show CDR1 as MNHEY and CDR2 as SMNVEV (reference sequence). CDR3 residues: CASSILRETGVGEAFF. The CDR3 bases are TGTGCCAGCAGTATACTCCGGGAAACAGGGGTCGGGGAAGCTTTCTTT.

V usage is TRBV5-6 and J usage is TRBJ2-5; 10 bases match TRBD1. Germline CDR1 and CDR2: SGHDT and YYEEEE. The CDR3 is 12 residues long. The J segment lost 7 bases and the V segment lost 7 bases, leaving 4 bases of the junction unmatched. The CDR3 protein is CASRQGAGTQYF. CDR3 in DNA: TGTGCCAGCCGACAGGGGGCAGGGACCCAGTACTTC.

The gene calls are TRBV11-3 and TRBJ1-1; unclear D gene. CDR3 size: 14 residues. From germline, CDR1 is SGHNT and CDR2 YENEEA. Trimming shortened V by 1 base and J by 4 bases, and 10 bases separated the two germline ends. The CDR3 protein is CASSLAGEGTEAFF. The CDR3 bases are TGTGCCAGCAGCTTAGCCGGGGAAGGCACTGAAGCTTTCTTT.

The V call is TRBV27, the J call TRBJ2-7; 7 nucleotides align to TRBD1. The germline gives CDR1 MNHEY, CDR2 SMNVEV (reference sequence). The CDR3 sequence is 19 residues long. With V trimmed by 3 bases and J by 2 bases, 19 bases remained unmatched. In nucleotides, the CDR3 is TGTGCCAGCAGTTTCCACGGACAGGTCACCTCTACCTTTCCCTACGAGCAGTACTTC. This encodes CASSFHGQVTSTFPYEQYF.

In its sample, this clone was seen once. The chain employs TRBV2 and TRBJ1-5; tentatively, D is TRBD1 (5 bases). Germline values: CDR1 SNHLY, CDR2 FYNNEI. The CDR3 is 13 amino acids. V lost 7 bases to trimming and J lost 2 bases, with 9 bases between them. CDR3 loop: CASTWGGNQPQHF. The CDR3, as DNA: TGTGCCAGCACCTGGGGGGGCAATCAGCCCCAGCATTTT.

The chain joins TRBV11-1 to TRBJ2-7; D could derive from TRBD1 or TRBD2 (5 bases each). Per germline, CDR1 SGHAT and CDR2 FQDESV (reference sequence). The CDR3 is made up of 15 amino acids. V lost 0 bases to trimming and J lost 5 bases, with 14 bases between them. For the CDR3, the DNA is TGTGCCAGCAGCTTAGCACAGTCCAGAGGGGACGAGCAGTACTTC. Translation gives CASSLAQSRGDEQYF.

V and J are TRBV7-6 and TRBJ2-2; D is unresolved. Germline loops: CDR1 SGHVS, CDR2 FNYEAQ. This CDR3 comprises 14 residues. V was cut by 1 base and J by 0 bases, with 3 bases left in between. CDR3 residues: CASSLDSNTGELFF. The CDR3 nucleotides are TGTGCCAGCAGCTTAGATTCGAACACCGGGGAGCTGTTTTTT.

The chain combines TRBV7-9 with TRBJ1-6; no firm D call. Trimming took 4 bases from V and 6 from J, leaving 13 bases between them. Germline CDR1 is SEHNR and CDR2 is FQNEAQ (reference sequence). This CDR3 is built from 15 residues. The CDR3, as DNA: TGTGCCAGCAGCTCCCGCTCGGTCCCTAATTCACCCCTCCACTTT. Protein: CASSSRSVPNSPLHF. The full variable domain, completed using reference TRBV7-9 and TRBJ1-6, is DTGVSQNPRHKITKRGQNVTFRCDPISEHNRLYWYRQTLGQGPEFLTYFQNEAQLEKSRLLSDRFSAERPKGSFSTLEIQRTEQGDSAMYLCASSSRSVPNSPLHFGNGTRLTVT.

The rearrangement uses TRBV29-1 and TRBJ2-7; 10 nucleotides match TRBD1. Looked up from germline, CDR1 is SQVTM and CDR2 is ANQGSEA. The CDR3 runs to 18 residues. Trimming took 1 base from V and 2 from J; bases not matched to a gene: 14. CDR3 in DNA: TGCAGCGTTGAAGGGAGGGGGTTCCCGGGACAGGGGACCTACGAGCAGTACTTC. This translates into CSVEGRGFPGQGTYEQYF.

The chain recombines TRBV29-1 with TRBJ1-2, with TRBD1 identical over 9 bases. This CDR3 region has 16 residues. V shed 3 bases and J 4 bases; nucleotides not matched to a gene: 12. Germline loops: CDR1 SQVTM, CDR2 ANQGSEA. CDR3 nucleotides: TGCAGCGTTGACGAACCTAACAGGGGGCCCTTCTATGGCTACACCTTC. The encoded protein is CSVDEPNRGPFYGYTF.

V usage is TRBV14 and J usage is TRBJ1-5; 7 bases are shared with TRBD1. Trimming removed 1 base from V and 5 bases from J; junction bases left unmatched: 14. Germline CDR1 reads SGHDN; CDR2 reads FVKESK. This CDR3 has 18 residues. As DNA, the CDR3 is TGTGCCAGCAGCCAAGGGGGTCTTTTCAGGGGGACGGATCAGCCCCAGCATTTT. It codes for CASSQGGLFRGTDQPQHF.

J is TRBJ1-5 and V is TRBV6-4; D may be TRBD1 (5 bases). Deletions cut 6 bases from V and 3 bases from J, with 9 bases between. The length of the CDR3 is 13 residues. The V gene's germline CDR1 is MRHNA and CDR2 SNTAGT. The CDR3 sequence is CASSRDFNQPQHF. CDR3 in DNA: TGTGCCAGCAGCAGGGATTTCAATCAGCCCCAGCATTTT.

This clone has a single count. The CDR3 nucleotides read TGCAGCGGAACCTACAATGAGCAGTTCTTC. This translates into CSGTYNEQFF. The chain recombines TRBV29-1 with TRBJ2-1; no reliable D call. This CDR3 spans 10 amino acids. V lost 7 bases, J lost 2 bases, and 3 bases lay in between. Germline lookup yields CDR1 SQVTM and CDR2 ANQGSEA.

The chain carries TRBV7-9 and TRBJ1-1; D call uncertain. Trimming removed 5 bases from V and 0 bases from J, with 16 bases in between. Germline V CDR1 and CDR2: SEHNR, FQNEAQ (reference sequence). There are 16 residues in the CDR3. CDR3 DNA sequence: TGTGCCAGCAGCCCCCAATTTTTAGGATTGAACACTGAAGCTTTCTTT. Protein: CASSPQFLGLNTEAFF.

The chain links TRBV7-9 to TRBJ1-2; 8 bases agree with TRBD1. Germline CDR1 reads SEHNR; CDR2 reads FQNEAQ (reference sequence). The CDR3 loop spans 14 amino acids. Germline trimming cut 6 bases from V and 6 bases from J; bases unmatched to any gene: 9. This CDR3 is CASRGQGAQDGYTF. The CDR3 DNA reads TGTGCCAGCAGAGGGCAGGGGGCGCAGGATGGCTACACCTTC.

This chain connects TRBV3-1 (or the pseudogene TRBV3-2) to TRBJ1-1; D remains ambiguous. CDR1 and CDR2 (germline): LGHDT, YNNKEL (reference sequence). CDR3 length: 16 residues. Trimming removed 1 base at V and 3 bases at J, with 15 bases between. In DNA, the CDR3 is TGTGCCAGCAGCCAAGCTGGCGGCAGAGGACACACTGAAGCTTTCTTT. It translates to CASSQAGGRGHTEAFF.